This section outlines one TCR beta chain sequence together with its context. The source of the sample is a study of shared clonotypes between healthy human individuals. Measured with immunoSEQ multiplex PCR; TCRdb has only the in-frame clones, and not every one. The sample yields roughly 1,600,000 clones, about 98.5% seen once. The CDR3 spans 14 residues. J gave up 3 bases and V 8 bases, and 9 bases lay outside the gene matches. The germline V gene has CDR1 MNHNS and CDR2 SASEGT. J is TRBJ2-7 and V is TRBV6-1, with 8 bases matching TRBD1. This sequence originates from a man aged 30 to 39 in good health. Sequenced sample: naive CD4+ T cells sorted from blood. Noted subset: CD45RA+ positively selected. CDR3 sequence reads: CASFGRQGIYEQYF. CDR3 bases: TGTGCCAGCTTCGGGAGACAGGGGATCTACGAGCAGTACTTC.